The clone carrying this TCR beta chain was observed once. Source study methods: Reference gene primers were amplified, and this amplification served to estimate nucleated cell counts. Some clones are missing from TCRdb's copy, which holds only in-frame ones; the method was immunoSEQ multiplex PCR. V and J calls and clone size are copied from that table; D and trimming were computed from the DNA. The sample consists of some 350,000 clones, about 90% of them appearing once. Across about two dozen US areas, participants ranged in age from about 18 to 89 years. Recovered status applied to Cohort 3 donors who had two consecutive negative PCRs. It also applied to those with clearance or with symptom resolution. This sample is part of a study of blood T cell repertoires in COVID-19. Study-wide background: Spain, Italy and the United States supplied samples that represented acute and convalescent COVID-19.

The CDR3 length is 15 residues. The germline V gene encodes CDR1 SNHLY and CDR2 FYNNEI. Trimming cost V 3 bases and J 4 bases, with 15 bases left between them. The receptor's source is a man younger than 45 who had recovered from COVID-19. Sequencing used PBMCs or T cells enriched from blood (not recorded which). The rearrangement uses TRBV2 and TRBJ2-5; D may be TRBD2 (6 bases). CDR3 nucleotides: TGTGCCAGCAGTGATGGGTCGGGAGTTGGAGAGACCCAGTACTTC. Translated, it gives CASSDGSGVGETQYF.